This T cell receptor beta chain appears in the sequencing data of a study of blood T cell repertoires in COVID-19. The method was immunoSEQ multiplex PCR; TCRdb's version includes in-frame clones alone and lacks a portion of them. The data contain 150,000 to 200,000 clones, roughly 91% of them singletons. The CDR3 sequence is 15 residues long. Germline V gene data show CDR1 as SGHNT and CDR2 as YYREEE (reference sequence). V dropped 4 bases and J dropped 4 bases, with 14 bases sitting between them. The receptor comes from a human donor in a cohort sampled during active COVID-19. The V gene is TRBV5-4, the J gene TRBJ2-2; D might be TRBD1 (5 bases). The sample consisted of peripheral blood. CDR3 amino acids: CASSRTRSLTGELFF. CDR3 DNA sequence: TGTGCCAGCAGCCGGACAAGGTCCCTCACCGGGGAGCTGTTTTTT.